These 26 T cell receptor beta chains originate from one sample sequenced in a study of OX40 agonist ivuxolimab in advanced cancers. TCRdb's table, derived via immunoSEQ multiplex PCR, lists solely in-frame clones and lacks some. The data hold about 50,000 clones, with about nine tenths observed a single time. This specimen was CD4+ or CD8+ T cells sorted from blood, taken in a trial of the OX40 agonist ivuxolimab. The receptors originated from an adult with an advanced solid tumor such as melanoma, head and neck, liver or kidney cancer.

This rearrangement joins TRBV29-1 to TRBJ2-1, with 9 bases that match TRBD1. Germline V CDR1 and CDR2: SQVTM, ANQGSEA. This CDR3 comprises 11 residues. The V gene end was trimmed by 4 bases and the J gene end by 12 bases; junction bases not matched to a gene: 4. CDR3 nucleotides: TGCAGCGTTGCCCCGGGACAGGGGCAGTTCTTC. Translation: CSVAPGQGQFF.

The chain has TRBV29-1 and TRBJ1-4, with D maybe TRBD1 (5 bases). Trimming took 4 bases from V and 6 from J, leaving 6 bases between them. This CDR3 contains 11 residues. Germline loops: CDR1 SQVTM, CDR2 ANQGSEA. CDR3 sequence (DNA): TGCAGCGTTGTAGGGGATGAAAAACTGTTTTTT. It encodes CSVVGDEKLFF.

The chain couples TRBV9 to TRBJ2-5; D may match TRBD1 or TRBD2 (5 bases each). The CDR3 is 13 residues long. Deletions cut 4 bases from V and 5 bases from J, with 12 bases between. CDR1 and CDR2 (germline): SGDLS, YYNGEE. As DNA, the CDR3 is TGTGCCAGCAGCTCAGGGTGGAGGGAGACCCAGTACTTC. It encodes CASSSGWRETQYF.

This clone was detected a few times. The V and J genes are TRBV29-1 and TRBJ1-5, with D maybe TRBD1 (5 bases). The CDR3 spans 13 residues. Germline V gene data show CDR1 as SQVTM and CDR2 as ANQGSEA. V was cut by 5 bases and J by 7 bases, with 15 bases left in between. DNA for the CDR3: TGCAGCGTTCTACCGGGGGGAGGACAGCCCCAGCATTTT. Amino acid sequence: CSVLPGGGQPQHF.

The chain carries TRBV6-6 and TRBJ1-4, with D maybe TRBD1 (5 bases). Trimming shortened V by 5 bases and J by 3 bases, and 10 bases separated the two germline ends. The CDR3 runs to 14 residues. Germline values: CDR1 MNHNY, CDR2 SVGAGI (reference sequence). The CDR3 loop reads CASSDSYSNEKLFF. The DNA of the CDR3 is TGTGCCAGCAGTGACAGCTATTCTAATGAAAAACTGTTTTTT.

This chain connects TRBV9 to TRBJ2-5, with TRBD2 matching 7 bases. The CDR3 covers 16 residues. The V segment lost 0 bases and the J segment 3 bases; nucleotides outside the gene matches: 8. Germline V gene sequence: CDR1 SGDLS, CDR2 YYNGEE. The CDR3 is CASSVGTGGREETQYF. CDR3 nucleotide sequence: TGTGCCAGCAGCGTAGGGACCGGGGGGAGGGAAGAGACCCAGTACTTC.

The chain is built from TRBV6-1 and TRBJ2-7, with 8 bases that match TRBD1. The V segment lost 6 bases and the J segment 4 bases; nucleotides outside the gene matches: 5. The CDR3 length is 13 residues. CDR1 and CDR2 (germline): MNHNS, SASEGT. DNA of the CDR3: TGTGCCAGCAGACCACAGGGGGATTACGAGCAGTACTTC. Protein: CASRPQGDYEQYF.

J is TRBJ2-1 and V is TRBV7-9; weak D call: TRBD2 (6 bases). With 3 bases removed from V and 4 bases from J, the gap between germline ends came to 19 bases. The CDR3 extends over 17 amino acids. Germline V gene lookup returns CDR1 SEHNR and CDR2 FQNEAQ (reference sequence). CDR3 DNA sequence: TGTGCCAGCAGCTTCTCAGTGGGAGGATACTCATACAATGAGCAGTTCTTC. It codes for CASSFSVGGYSYNEQFF. Looking up the rest from reference TRBV7-9 and TRBJ2-1 gives the full variable domain: DTGVSQNPRHKITKRGQNVTFRCDPISEHNRLYWYRQTLGQGPEFLTYFQNEAQLEKSRLLSDRFSAERPKGSFSTLEIQRTEQGDSAMYLCASSFSVGGYSYNEQFFGPGTRLTVL.

This clone showed up just once. The V call is TRBV2, the J call TRBJ2-3; TRBD2 aligns across 8 bases. The ends lost 2 bases at V and 6 bases at J; junction bases unmatched: 7. The CDR3 runs to 15 residues. Germline V gene lookup returns CDR1 SNHLY and CDR2 FYNNEI. The CDR3: CASSEYTSGRDTQYF. CDR3 bases: TGTGCCAGCAGTGAATATACTAGCGGACGGGATACGCAGTATTTT.

The chain employs TRBV27 and TRBJ2-2; 14 bases map to TRBD2. The V gene end was trimmed by 7 bases and the J gene end by 5 bases; junction bases not matched to a gene: 6. The CDR3 spans 16 residues. The germline V gene encodes CDR1 MNHEY and CDR2 SMNVEV (reference sequence). The CDR3 DNA sequence: TGTGCCAGCAAGGGACTAGCGGGAGTGCGAACCGGGGAGCTGTTTTTT. Amino acid sequence: CASKGLAGVRTGELFF.

On this clone itself: One junction end disagrees with the germline gene, perhaps due to a read error. The genes are TRBV7-7 and TRBJ2-5; 11 bases are shared with TRBD2. Germline CDR1 is SSHAT and CDR2 is FNYEAQ (reference sequence). This CDR3 is built from 20 residues. This CDR3 reads CASSLDPSSGRPIRQETQYF. The CDR3 DNA is TGTGCTAGCAGCTTAGATCCGTCTAGCGGGAGGCCCATCCGCCAAGAGACCCAGTACTTC.

Of note for this clone: The sample holds other DNA sequences that translate to the same CDR3. The rearrangement links TRBV6-5 to TRBJ1-4; D not resolved. CDR1 MNHEY and CDR2 SVGAGI come from the germline V gene. The CDR3 loop spans 14 amino acids. The V end was cut by 4 bases, the J end by 7 bases, with 13 bases between. The CDR3 spells CASSLGFEAEKLFF. The CDR3 DNA follows: TGTGCCAGCAGTTTAGGGTTCGAAGCTGAAAAACTGTTTTTT.

This clone has a single count. The CDR3 here is CASSSQANSYEQYF. CDR3 coding DNA: TGTGCCAGTAGTAGTCAGGCGAACTCCTACGAGCAGTACTTC. The chain links TRBV19 to TRBJ2-7; D unclear. Trimming took 4 bases from V and 0 from J, leaving 10 bases between them. This CDR3 is 14 amino acids long. From germline, CDR1 is LNHDA and CDR2 SQIVND (reference sequence). The whole variable domain, filled in from reference TRBV19 and TRBJ2-7, reads DGGITQSPKYLFRKEGQNVTLSCEQNLNHDAMYWYRQDPGQGLRLIYYSQIVNDFQKGDIAEGYSVSREKKESFPLTVTSAQKNPTAFYLCASSSQANSYEQYFGPGTRLTVT.

The J gene is TRBJ2-2, the V gene TRBV7-9, with D tentatively TRBD1 (6 bases). Looked up from germline, CDR1 is SEHNR and CDR2 is FQNEAQ (reference sequence). The CDR3 is 15 residues long. V was trimmed by 2 bases and J by 7 bases, leaving 14 bases between them. The CDR3 coding sequence is TGTGCCAGCAGCTTACAGGGGCTAGGAGGCGGGGAGCTGTTTTTT. It is translated as CASSLQGLGGGELFF.

V usage is TRBV7-2 and J usage is TRBJ2-7; possibly TRBD2 for D (6 bases). This CDR3 has 15 residues. The V end was cut by 4 bases, the J end by 5 bases, with 18 bases between. Germline loops: CDR1 SGHTA, CDR2 FQGNSA. Here the CDR3 DNA reads TGTGCCAGCAGCTCTCTACCTCTAGCGCCGAACGAGCAGTACTTC. Its protein is CASSSLPLAPNEQYF. Drawing the rest from reference TRBV7-2 and TRBJ2-7, the complete variable domain is GAGVSQSPSNKVTEKGKDVELRCDPISGHTALYWYRQSLGQGLEFLIYFQGNSAPDKSGLPSDRFSAERTGGSVSTLTIQRTQQEDSAVYLCASSSLPLAPNEQYFGPGTRLTVT.

This clone has a single count. The chain carries TRBV7-2 and TRBJ2-7; D is tentatively TRBD1 or TRBD2 (6 bases each). The CDR3 has 15 residues. Trimming removed 2 bases at V and 4 bases at J, with 15 bases between. Looked up from germline, CDR1 is SGHTA and CDR2 is FQGNSA. Here the CDR3 DNA reads TGTGCCAGCAGCTTACATGGGGGGCGGGCTTACGAGCAGTACTTC. Encoded protein: CASSLHGGRAYEQYF.

V gene TRBV18 combines with J gene TRBJ2-5; 7 bases match TRBD1. Germline assignment: CDR1 KGHSH and CDR2 LQKENI. V trimming: 5 bases; J trimming: 4 bases; junction bases outside the gene matches: 4. The CDR3 runs to 13 residues. In DNA form, the CDR3 reads TGTGCCAGCTCAACGACAGGGACAGAGACCCAGTACTTC. Protein: CASSTTGTETQYF.

The chain couples TRBV7-9 to TRBJ2-5, with 7 bases that match TRBD1. Germline V gene data show CDR1 as SEHNR and CDR2 as FQNEAQ (reference sequence). The CDR3 contains 16 residues. Unmatched junction bases numbered 12, after V lost 5 bases and J lost 3 bases. The CDR3 spells CASSRLAPGGKETQYF. CDR3 sequence (DNA): TGTGCCAGCAGCCGCTTAGCGCCAGGGGGAAAAGAGACCCAGTACTTC.

The gene calls are TRBV1 and TRBJ2-5; the listed D gene, TRBD2, was not tested against the DNA. TRBV1 is given as a pseudogene. The CDR3 covers 15 residues. CDR3 protein: CTSSPRGREEETQYF. The CDR3 DNA reads TGCACCAGCAGCCCTCGGGGCAGGGAGGAGGAGACCCAGTACTTC.

The genes are TRBV13 and TRBJ2-1; TRBD1 matches at 11 bases. CDR3 length: 15 residues. V dropped 5 bases and J dropped 5; count of bases not matched to a gene: 5. Germline V gene sequence: CDR1 PRHDT, CDR2 FYEKMQ (reference sequence). As DNA, the CDR3 is TGTGCCAGCAGCCCCGGGACAGGGGGTAACAATGAGCAGTTCTTC. It is translated as CASSPGTGGNNEQFF.

In its sample, this clone was seen a few times. V is TRBV27 and J is TRBJ1-2; the D gene is possibly TRBD1 (5 bases). Germline V gives CDR1 MNHEY, CDR2 SMNVEV (reference sequence). The CDR3 runs to 12 residues. The V gene lost 8 bases and the J gene lost 8 bases, with 15 bases spanning the gap. The CDR3 DNA sequence: TGTGCCAGCTCTGGGACCGGGATCGGCTACACCTTC. Protein: CASSGTGIGYTF.

J is TRBJ2-1 and V is TRBV5-4, with D maybe TRBD2 (5 bases). This CDR3 comprises 13 residues. The germline CDR1 and CDR2 sequences are SGHNT and YYREEE (reference sequence). V lost 4 bases to trimming and J lost 5 bases, with 10 bases between them. The CDR3 here is CASSRTDNNEQFF. The CDR3 coding sequence is TGTGCCAGCAGCAGGACTGACAACAATGAGCAGTTCTTC.

The chain carries TRBV6-1 and TRBJ1-2; no firm D call. The CDR3 is 13 amino acids. Trimming removed 3 bases from V and 2 bases from J, with 7 bases in between. Germline loops: CDR1 MNHNS, CDR2 SASEGT. The chain's CDR3 is CASSESRNYGYTF. Written as DNA, the CDR3 is TGTGCCAGCAGTGAGTCCAGGAACTATGGCTACACCTTC.

This chain uses TRBV10-3 with TRBJ2-2, with 10 bases that match TRBD2. The CDR3 loop spans 15 amino acids. The V segment lost 5 bases and the J segment 3 bases; nucleotides outside the gene matches: 3. Germline CDR1 ENHRY, CDR2 SYGVKD. CDR3 residues: CAISPSGRDTGELFF. In DNA form, the CDR3 reads TGTGCCATCAGTCCCAGCGGGAGGGACACCGGGGAGCTGTTTTTT.

The chain combines TRBV19 with TRBJ2-6; a possible D gene is TRBD1 (5 bases). Trimming shortened V by 2 bases and J by 4 bases, and 12 bases separated the two germline ends. This CDR3 has 16 residues. The germline gives CDR1 LNHDA, CDR2 SQIVND (reference sequence). The CDR3 sequence: CASSIIPGIGANVLTF. The CDR3 bases are TGTGCCAGTAGTATAATCCCAGGGATCGGGGCCAACGTCCTGACTTTC.

This chain links TRBV28 with TRBJ2-7, with 7 positions matching TRBD1. The CDR3 length is 14 residues. Germline V gene data show CDR1 as MDHEN and CDR2 as SYDVKM. The V and J ends lost 4 bases and 3 bases, in that order; junction bases with no gene match: 6. CDR3 in amino acids: CASSYTGQNYEQYF. CDR3 coding DNA: TGTGCCAGCAGTTACACGGGACAGAACTACGAGCAGTACTTC.